The rows below give T cell receptor beta chains drawn from one sample of a study of beta chain features in type 1 diabetes. Profiling relied on immunoSEQ multiplex PCR, and the TCRdb table lists in-frame clones only, not all of them. The table has 620,000 or so clones, 15% seen once. Material for sequencing was naive CD4+ T cells from blood. These receptors originate from a man aged 18 to 29 in good health. The CDR3 runs from the conserved cysteine through the conserved F or W. A D gene is named only where the DNA matches it firmly. Clone size, where shown, is once, few, many, or a class for clones that have expanded.

D gene	V gene	J gene	clone size	CDR3 DNA	CDR3 protein
TRBD2	TRBV6-6	TRBJ2-7	few	TGTGCCAGCAGTTACAGGGAGGGCGTCGAGCAGTACTTC	CASSYREGVEQYF
.	TRBV2	TRBJ1-5	.	TGTGCCAGCACTCAAGAGGGGGATAGCAATCAGCCCCAGCATTTT	CASTQEGDSNQPQHF
.	TRBV28	TRBJ2-7	few	TGTGCCAGCAGTAGTAGGGTCGACGAGCAGTACTTC	CASSSRVDEQYF
TRBD1	TRBV29-1	TRBJ2-1	few	TGCAGCGTTCTCGGACAGGGGGCGGTTATCCGTGAGCAGTTCTTC	CSVLGQGAVIREQFF
TRBD1	TRBV2	TRBJ2-7	.	TGTGCCAGCACTCCCCACGACAGGGCCTACGAGCAGTACTTC	CASTPHDRAYEQYF
.	TRBV14	TRBJ1-1	.	TGTGCCAGCAGCCAAGGTTTGCCCACTGAAGCTTTCTTT	CASSQGLPTEAFF
.	TRBV4-2	TRBJ2-5	.	TGTGCCAGCAGCCCCGGCGGAGCATGGGAGACCCAGTACTTC	CASSPGGAWETQYF
.	TRBV20-1	TRBJ1-4	.	TGCAGTGCTAGTTTGAATGAAAAACTGTTTTTT	CSASLNEKLFF
.	TRBV30	TRBJ2-3	few	TGTGCCTGGAGTGTATATGCTATGCAGTATTTT	CAWSVYAMQYF
.	TRBV2	TRBJ2-2	few	TGTGCCAGCGGGTCGCGGGGGAACACCGGGGAGCTGTTTTTT	CASGSRGNTGELFF
.	TRBV5-1	TRBJ2-1	few	TGCGCCAGCAGCCTGGAGGACGGATCCTACAATGAGCAGTTCTTC	CASSLEDGSYNEQFF
.	TRBV6-5	TRBJ2-1	few	TGTGCCAGCAGTTACTCGAATTGGCGGGATGAGCAGTTCTTC	CASSYSNWRDEQFF
.	TRBV5-6	TRBJ2-7	few	TGTGCCAGCAGCCCAGAAATAAACAGAGCCTACGAGCAGTACTTC	CASSPEINRAYEQYF
TRBD1	TRBV10-3	TRBJ2-7	.	TGTGCCATCAGTGAGTCGGGACAGGCTGGTGAGCAGTACTTC	CAISESGQAGEQYF
.	TRBV10-3	TRBJ2-1	.	TGTGCCGCATCACAAGGACAGACGGATGAGCAGTTCTTC	CAASQGQTDEQFF
.	TRBV14	TRBJ1-1	few	TGTGCCAGCAGCCAAGATATCTCCCTGGACACTGAAGCTTTCTTT	CASSQDISLDTEAFF
.	TRBV4-3	TRBJ1-5	.	TGCGCCAGCAGCCAAGACAGGAATAGCAATCAGCCCCAGCATTTT	CASSQDRNSNQPQHF
TRBD1	TRBV28	TRBJ2-5	few	TGTGCCAGCAGTGCGACAGGGTTCCCCCAGTACTTC	CASSATGFPQYF
.	TRBV28	TRBJ2-7	few	TGTGCCAGCAGTTTTTACACGTACGAGCAGTACTTC	CASSFYTYEQYF
.	TRBV7-3	TRBJ1-1	few	TGTGCCAGCAGCTTAATTCAGGGGAAGGGCTCTGAAGCTTTCTTT	CASSLIQGKGSEAFF
TRBD1	TRBV18	TRBJ2-7	few	TGTGCCAGCTCAGCGGACAGGGGGTCCTACGAGCAGTACTTC	CASSADRGSYEQYF
TRBD1	TRBV5-4	TRBJ1-1	.	TGTGCCAGCAGCTTGGAACGGGACAGGGCTACTGAAGCTTTCTTT	CASSLERDRATEAFF
.	TRBV7-9	TRBJ2-7	.	TGTGCCAGCAGCCGCTTGGCTGGTTACGAGCAGTACTTC	CASSRLAGYEQYF
.	TRBV11-2	TRBJ2-6	.	TGTGCCAGCAGCTTAGCTAGGGCTTCCTCTGGGGCCAACGTCCTGACTTTC	CASSLARASSGANVLTF
TRBD2	TRBV7-2	TRBJ2-1	few	TGTGCCAGCATCCATTTACTAGCGGGACCCTACAATGAGCAGTTCTTC	CASIHLLAGPYNEQFF
TRBD2	TRBV7-2	TRBJ2-5	few	TGTGCCAGCAGCTGGGCTAGCGGGGAAGAGACCCAGTACTTC	CASSWASGEETQYF
TRBD1	TRBV29-1	TRBJ1-1	.	TGCAGCGTGACACAGGGGAGGACTGAAGCTTTCTTT	CSVTQGRTEAFF
.	TRBV18	TRBJ2-5	few	TGTGCCAGCTCACAAGAGACCCAGTACTTC	CASSQETQYF
.	TRBV5-4	TRBJ2-7	few	TGTGCCAGCAGCTTCGGCAGGGGACCCTACGAGCAGTACTTC	CASSFGRGPYEQYF
TRBD1	TRBV7-2	TRBJ1-1	few	TGTGCCAGCAGTACCGGGACAGGGGTTCCTGAAGCTTTCTTT	CASSTGTGVPEAFF
.	TRBV29-1	TRBJ2-1	.	TGCAGCGTTGTGGGGGGATTCTCCTACAATGAGCAGTTCTTC	CSVVGGFSYNEQFF
.	TRBV28	TRBJ2-7	.	TGTGCCAGCAGTTTAGGGGGGCTCATCGAGCAGTACTTC	CASSLGGLIEQYF
.	TRBV27	TRBJ2-7	.	TGTGCCAGCAGTTTACAGGGGGGGATCTACGAGCAGTACTTC	CASSLQGGIYEQYF
.	TRBV7-3	TRBJ2-3	.	TGTGCCAGCAGCCCCCTGGGCACAGATACGCAGTATTTT	CASSPLGTDTQYF
.	TRBV7-2	TRBJ2-2	few	TGTGCCAGCAGCTTAGTTTCGGTAATCACCGGGGAGCTGTTTTTT	CASSLVSVITGELFF
.	TRBV7-9	TRBJ1-5	.	TGTGCCAGCACCAGATTAGGGAGCAATCAGCCCCAGCATTTT	CASTRLGSNQPQHF
TRBD1	TRBV29-1	TRBJ2-1	few	TGCAGCGTCCCCGGCAGGGGGCGCCGAGGTGAGCAGTTCTTC	CSVPGRGRRGEQFF
.	TRBV7-2	TRBJ2-7	few	TGTGCCAGCAGCCCACCTGCGAAGGGATCCTACGAGCAGTACTTC	CASSPPAKGSYEQYF
TRBD1	TRBV29-1	TRBJ2-3	few	TGCAGCGTTGGAGGGACAGGGCGCACAGATACGCAGTATTTT	CSVGGTGRTDTQYF
.	TRBV7-2	TRBJ1-1	.	TGTGCCAGCAGCTTTCGGGGGACTGGCTACACTGAAGCTTTCTTT	CASSFRGTGYTEAFF
.	TRBV19	TRBJ1-1	.	TGTGCCAGTAGTATTCAGGGGCCCGACAGAGCTTTCTTT	CASSIQGPDRAFF
.	TRBV10-3	TRBJ1-5	few	TGTGCCATCAGTGAGTCGCGGCAGCTCTCCAATCAGCCCCAGCATTTT	CAISESRQLSNQPQHF
.	TRBV30	TRBJ1-3	few	TGTGCCTGGACAAGGGGTTCTGGAAACACCATATATTTT	CAWTRGSGNTIYF
.	TRBV28	TRBJ1-1	few	TGTGCCAGCAGGTACCTCAGGAGTGAAGCTTTCTTT	CASRYLRSEAFF
.	TRBV1	TRBJ2-2	.	TGCACCAGCAGCCAACCCGGGTCATTTAGCGGGGGGGCGAACACCGGGGAGCTGTTTTTT	CTSSQPGSFSGGANTGELFF
.	TRBV25-1	TRBJ1-2	.	TGTGCCAGCAGTGAACCTTCCTTTCGGTATGGCTACACCTTC	CASSEPSFRYGYTF
.	TRBV30	TRBJ1-1	.	TGTGCCTGGAGTGTACGTGATTCCGGATCTGAAGCTTTCTTT	CAWSVRDSGSEAFF
.	TRBV20-1	TRBJ2-1	.	TGCAGTGCTACATTCTACAATGAGCAGTTCTTC	CSATFYNEQFF
.	TRBV5-1	TRBJ1-1	few	TGCGCCAGCAGCTCACAGGGAGGAGGTAGCACTGAAGCTTTCTTT	CASSSQGGGSTEAFF
.	TRBV21-1	TRBJ2-1	.	TGTGCCAGCAGCTCGGGACAGGGCTTGGGGTACAATGAGCAGTTCTTC	CASSSGQGLGYNEQFF
.	TRBV4-3	TRBJ2-4	.	TGCGCCAGCAGCCAAGACAGGGGAACTAAGGCCAAAAACATTCAGTACTTC	CASSQDRGTKAKNIQYF
.	TRBV6-6	TRBJ1-5	few	TGTGCCAGCAGTTACAACAGGGAAGGGAATCAGCCCCAGCATTTT	CASSYNREGNQPQHF
.	TRBV14	TRBJ1-2	few	TGTGCCAGCAGCCAAGTCCTCTATGGCTACACCTTC	CASSQVLYGYTF
TRBD1	TRBV7-3	TRBJ2-7	.	TGTGCCAGCAGCTTAACGAGGGACAGCTCCTACGAGCAGTACTTC	CASSLTRDSSYEQYF
.	TRBV10-3	TRBJ1-6	.	TGTGCCATCAGTGATTTCCCCAATTCACCCCTCCACTTT	CAISDFPNSPLHF
.	TRBV9	TRBJ2-6	few	TGTGCCAGCAGCGTGCAGGGGACGCCTGGGGCCAACGTCCTGACTTTC	CASSVQGTPGANVLTF
TRBD2	TRBV25-1	TRBJ2-7	few	TGTGCCAGCAGTGCCTCCAGGACTAGCGACTCCTACGAGCAGTACTTC	CASSASRTSDSYEQYF
TRBD1	TRBV29-1	TRBJ2-3	.	TGCAGCGCTGTAAGACAGGGGAGGACAGATACGCAGTATTTT	CSAVRQGRTDTQYF